This is a list of T cell receptor beta chains from one sample in a study of T-cell reconstitution after alpha-beta-depleted transplantation in children. TCRdb reprocessed the PCR reads via MiXCR and lists one record per CDR3 protein. The sample yields 500,000 or so distinct CDR3 sequences, approximately 32% seen once. Material: PBMCs from the stem cell graft donor, obtained from the stem cell graft. The source of these receptors is a human donor who donated a stem cell graft to a child with aplastic anemia. CDR3s include the opening cysteine and the closing phenylalanine or tryptophan. Fields, in order: V gene, J gene, D gene, clone size, CDR3 DNA, CDR3 protein. The D gene is left open where the match is weak. For some rows the clone size is stated as once, few or many, or as a class when expanded; others skip it.

>TRBV29-1|TRBJ1-3|.|.
TGCAGCGTTGTGAGCTCTGGAAACACCATATATTTT
CSVVSSGNTIYF
>TRBV29-1|TRBJ2-2|.|.
TGCAGCGTTGGATTGGCAGGAAACACCGGGGAGCTGTTTTTT
CSVGLAGNTGELFF
>TRBV12-3/TRBV12-4|TRBJ2-2|.|few
TGTGCCAGCAGGCCGGGACCCTGGAACACCGGGGAGCTGTTTTTT
CASRPGPWNTGELFF
>TRBV30|TRBJ2-1|TRBD2|few
TGTGCCTGGAGTGTTCTAGCGGGAGGCGGAGTCGAGCAGTTCTTC
CAWSVLAGGGVEQFF
>TRBV11-2|TRBJ2-4|.|.
TGTGCCAGCAGCCATCCTATTACACCGGGACGAATAACCAAAAACATTCAGTACTTC
CASSHPITPGRITKNIQYF
>TRBV19|TRBJ1-3|.|few
TGTGCCAGTAGCCCGGGGGATGGTGCTGGAAACACCATATATTTT
CASSPGDGAGNTIYF
>TRBV20-1|TRBJ1-6|TRBD1|.
TGCAGTGCTACATCGACAGGGGCCAATGGCTCACCCCTCCACTTT
CSATSTGANGSPLHF
>TRBV6-2/TRBV6-3|TRBJ2-7|.|.
TGTGCCAGCAGTGGGCTCAGCGAGCAGTACTTC
CASSGLSEQYF
>TRBV4-1|TRBJ2-7|.|once
TGCGCCAGCAGCCAAGAATCGGGCAGATTCTACGAGCAGTACTTC
CASSQESGRFYEQYF
>TRBV30|TRBJ1-4|.|.
TGTGCCTGGAGTAATCTGTTTGCAACTAATGAAAAACTGTTTTTT
CAWSNLFATNEKLFF
>TRBV11-3|TRBJ1-2|.|.
TGTGCCAGCAGCTTAATCCCGAGCTATGGCTACACCTTC
CASSLIPSYGYTF
>TRBV6-5|TRBJ1-5|.|.
TGTGCCAGCAGTTACAATTCAGGGAGGAATCAGCCCCAGCATTTT
CASSYNSGRNQPQHF
>TRBV29-1|TRBJ2-2|TRBD1|.
TGCAGCGTGGACCGGGACAGGGACACCGGGGAGCTGTTTTTT
CSVDRDRDTGELFF
>TRBV6-5|TRBJ1-2|.|.
TGTGCCAGCAGTTACTCGCGGGACAACTATGGCTACACCTTC
CASSYSRDNYGYTF
>TRBV3-1|TRBJ2-1|.|.
TGTGCCAGCAGCCAGGGGCTCTACTACAATGAGCAGTTCTTC
CASSQGLYYNEQFF
>TRBV20-1|TRBJ2-1|TRBD2|.
TGCAGTGCTAGAGATCGTGGCTTAGCGGGAGGGCCCTACAATGAGCAGTTCTTC
CSARDRGLAGGPYNEQFF
>TRBV7-2|TRBJ1-1|.|few
TGTGCCAGCAGCACCGCGACAGCGCTGAACACTGAAGCTTTCTTT
CASSTATALNTEAFF
>TRBV5-1|TRBJ2-6|.|few
TGCGCCAGCAGGATTACTAGTGACGGGGCCAACGTCCTGACTTTC
CASRITSDGANVLTF
>TRBV25-1|TRBJ1-6|.|.
TGTGCCAGCAGTGAAGGAGGAATGCCTTCACCCCTCCACTTT
CASSEGGMPSPLHF
>TRBV29-1|TRBJ2-5|.|few
TGCAGCGCAGACGGGTTGGGAGAGACCCAGTACTTC
CSADGLGETQYF
>TRBV5-1|TRBJ2-7|TRBD1|few
TGCGCCAGCAGCTTTGGTCAGGGGGCCAACGAGCAGTACTTC
CASSFGQGANEQYF
>TRBV5-1|TRBJ2-5|.|many
TGCGCCAGCAGCTTGGTGTCCCTGGACCAAGAGACCCAGTACTTC
CASSLVSLDQETQYF
>TRBV6-1|TRBJ2-1|.|few
TGTGCCAGCAATACACGGAGCTCCTACAATGAGCAGTTCTTC
CASNTRSSYNEQFF
>TRBV11-3|TRBJ2-1|TRBD2|few
TGTGCCAGCAGCTTAGGTCCTAGCGGGAGTAAGAATGAGCAGTTCTTC
CASSLGPSGSKNEQFF
>TRBV4-3|TRBJ1-1|.|.
TGCGCCAGCAGCCAATATGCCGAGGGCACTGAAGCTTTCTTT
CASSQYAEGTEAFF
>TRBV25-1|TRBJ1-1|.|.
TGTGCCAGCAGCGCCGTGAGGTCTGAAGCTTTCTTT
CASSAVRSEAFF
>TRBV7-9|TRBJ2-2|.|few
TGTGCCAGCAGCTCCACCGGGACTTTGAACACCGGGGAGCTGTTTTTT
CASSSTGTLNTGELFF
>TRBV6-1|TRBJ1-1|.|.
TGTGCCAGCAGCGACCCCGGACGGTACACTGAAGCTTTCTTT
CASSDPGRYTEAFF
>TRBV20-1|TRBJ1-1|.|few
TGCAGTGCTAGATTAAAGGGGGTGTATACTGAAGCTTTCTTT
CSARLKGVYTEAFF
>TRBV12-3/TRBV12-4|TRBJ1-1|.|.
TGTGCCAGCACCTCCCACGGTGCCATTGAAGCTTTCTTT
CASTSHGAIEAFF
>TRBV5-6|TRBJ2-1|TRBD2|.
TGTGCCAGCAGCCTCGGAGAGCGGGAGATCTTAAATGAGCAGTTCTTC
CASSLGEREILNEQFF
>TRBV6-1|TRBJ2-5|TRBD2|.
TGTGCCAGCAAGGTTAGCGGGAACGAATGGACCCAGTACTTC
CASKVSGNEWTQYF